The present entry profiles one T cell receptor beta chain with its context. Antigen specificity is unknown. TCRdb re-derived calls from the 5' RACE reads in MiXCR, one entry per CDR3 protein. The sample lists fewer than 400,000 distinct CDR3 sequences; under 25% were seen once. This sample was included in a study of CD8 T cells in ankylosing spondylitis. Study-level points and caveats: Matched ankylosing spondylitis synovial fluid reportedly showed significant enrichment of disease-linked clones. Several highly homologous variants made up a TCR beta motif, and this motif appeared characteristic of ankylosing spondylitis blood.

This CDR3 region has 14 residues. From germline, CDR1 is KGHSH and CDR2 LQKENI. Trimming pared 2 bases from V and 14 bases from J, leaving 20 bases between. The chain couples TRBV18 to TRBJ2-3; maybe TRBD2 (6 bases). The receptor's source is a male donor with ankylosing spondylitis. Source material: blood, either unsorted or a sorted T cell fraction (not recorded which). For the CDR3, the DNA is TGTGCCAGCTCACCAGAGGTTATGGGACTCCTTCGGTATTTT. This encodes CASSPEVMGLLRYF.